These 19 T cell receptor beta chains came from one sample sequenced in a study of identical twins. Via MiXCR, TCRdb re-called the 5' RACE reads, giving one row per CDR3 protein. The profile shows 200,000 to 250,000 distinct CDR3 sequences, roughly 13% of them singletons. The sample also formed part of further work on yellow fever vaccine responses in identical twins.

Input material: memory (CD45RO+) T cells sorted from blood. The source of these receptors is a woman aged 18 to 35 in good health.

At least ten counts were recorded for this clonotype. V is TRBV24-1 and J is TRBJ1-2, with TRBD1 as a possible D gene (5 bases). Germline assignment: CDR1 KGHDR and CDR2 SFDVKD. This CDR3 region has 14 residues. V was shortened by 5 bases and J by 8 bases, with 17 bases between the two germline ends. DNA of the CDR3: TGTGCCACCAGTGGTACAGGATACCTCGGAGGCTACACCTTC. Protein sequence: CATSGTGYLGGYTF.

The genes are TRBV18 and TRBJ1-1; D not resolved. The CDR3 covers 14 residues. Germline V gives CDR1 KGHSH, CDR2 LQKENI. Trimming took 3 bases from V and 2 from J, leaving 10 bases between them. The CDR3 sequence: CASSPGLLNTEAFF. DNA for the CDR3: TGTGCCAGCTCACCCGGGTTATTAAACACTGAAGCTTTCTTT. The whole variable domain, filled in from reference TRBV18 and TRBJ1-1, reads NAGVMQNPRHLVRRRGQEARLRCSPMKGHSHVYWYRQLPEEGLKFMVYLQKENIIDESGMPKERFSAEFPKEGPSILRIQQVVRGDSAAYFCASSPGLLNTEAFFGQGTRLTVV.

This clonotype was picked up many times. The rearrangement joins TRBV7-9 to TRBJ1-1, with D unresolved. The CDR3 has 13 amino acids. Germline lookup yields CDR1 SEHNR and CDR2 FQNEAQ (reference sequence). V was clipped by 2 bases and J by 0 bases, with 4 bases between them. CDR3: CASSLSVNTEAFF. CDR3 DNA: TGTGCCAGCAGCTTATCCGTGAACACTGAAGCTTTCTTT.

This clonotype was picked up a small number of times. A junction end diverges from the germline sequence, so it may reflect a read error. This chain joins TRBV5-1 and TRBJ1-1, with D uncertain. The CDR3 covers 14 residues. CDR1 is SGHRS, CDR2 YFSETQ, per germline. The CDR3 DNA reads TGCGCCAGCAGTTTGGATGACCTTTCGGCTGAAGCTTTCTTT. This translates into CASSLDDLSAEAFF.

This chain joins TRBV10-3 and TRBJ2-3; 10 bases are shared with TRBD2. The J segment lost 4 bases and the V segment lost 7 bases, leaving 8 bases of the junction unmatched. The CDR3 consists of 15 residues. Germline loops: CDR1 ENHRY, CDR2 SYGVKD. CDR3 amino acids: CAINRAGGPSDTQYF. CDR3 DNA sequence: TGTGCCATCAATCGAGCGGGGGGGCCCTCAGATACGCAGTATTTT.

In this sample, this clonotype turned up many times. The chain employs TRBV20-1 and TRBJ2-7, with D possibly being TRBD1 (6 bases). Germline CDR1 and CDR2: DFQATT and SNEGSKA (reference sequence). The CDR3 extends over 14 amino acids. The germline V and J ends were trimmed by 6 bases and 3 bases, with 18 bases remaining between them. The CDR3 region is CSAKDQQGLYEQYF. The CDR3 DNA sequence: TGCAGTGCAAAAGACCAACAGGGCCTCTACGAGCAGTACTTC.

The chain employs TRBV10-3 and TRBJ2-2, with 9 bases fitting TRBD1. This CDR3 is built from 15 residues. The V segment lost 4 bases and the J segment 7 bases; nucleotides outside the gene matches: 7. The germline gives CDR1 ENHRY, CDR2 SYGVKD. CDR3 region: CAISGSGQGNGELFF. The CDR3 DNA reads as TGTGCCATCAGTGGATCGGGACAGGGAAACGGGGAGCTGTTTTTT.

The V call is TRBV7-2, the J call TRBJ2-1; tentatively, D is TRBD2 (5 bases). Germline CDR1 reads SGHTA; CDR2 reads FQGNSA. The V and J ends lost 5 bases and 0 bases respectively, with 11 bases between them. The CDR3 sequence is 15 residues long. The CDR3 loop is CASSRAGDSYNEQFF. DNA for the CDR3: TGTGCCAGCAGCCGAGCCGGGGACTCCTACAATGAGCAGTTCTTC.

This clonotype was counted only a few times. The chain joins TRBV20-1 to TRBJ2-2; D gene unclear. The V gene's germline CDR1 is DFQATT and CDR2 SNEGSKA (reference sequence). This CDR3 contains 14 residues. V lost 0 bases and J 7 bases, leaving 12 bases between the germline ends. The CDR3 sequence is CSARDVLLIGELFF. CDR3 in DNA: TGCAGTGCTAGAGATGTACTGTTGATCGGGGAGCTGTTTTTT.

In DNA, the CDR3 is TGTGCCAGCAGTTTAACGGGACTAGCGTCCTACGAGCAGTACTTC. This encodes CASSLTGLASYEQYF. The gene calls are TRBV27 and TRBJ2-7; 10 positions agree with TRBD2. Germline V gives CDR1 MNHEY, CDR2 SMNVEV (reference sequence). The CDR3 totals 15 residues. The trim removed 2 bases at V and 1 base at J, leaving 2 bases unmatched.

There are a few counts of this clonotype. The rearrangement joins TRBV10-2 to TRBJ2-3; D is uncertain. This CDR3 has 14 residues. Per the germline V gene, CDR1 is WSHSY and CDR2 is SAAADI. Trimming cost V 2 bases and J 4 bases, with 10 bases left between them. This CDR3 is CASSEPVSADTQYF. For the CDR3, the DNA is TGCGCCAGCAGTGAGCCGGTCTCTGCAGATACGCAGTATTTT.

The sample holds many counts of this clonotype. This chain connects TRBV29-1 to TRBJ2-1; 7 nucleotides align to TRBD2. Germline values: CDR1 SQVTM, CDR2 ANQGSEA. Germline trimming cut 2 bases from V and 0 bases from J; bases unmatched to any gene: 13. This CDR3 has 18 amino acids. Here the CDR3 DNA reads TGCAGCGTTGAACCGATGGGGGGGAGCCTGGGCTCCTACAATGAGCAGTTCTTC. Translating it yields CSVEPMGGSLGSYNEQFF.

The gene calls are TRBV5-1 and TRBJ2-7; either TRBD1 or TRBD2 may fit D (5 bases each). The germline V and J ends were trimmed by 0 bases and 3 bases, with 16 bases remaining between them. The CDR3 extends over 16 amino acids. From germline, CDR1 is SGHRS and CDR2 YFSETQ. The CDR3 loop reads CASSLAVPRDRYEQYF. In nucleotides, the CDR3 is TGCGCCAGCAGCTTGGCGGTCCCCCGGGACCGCTACGAGCAGTACTTC.

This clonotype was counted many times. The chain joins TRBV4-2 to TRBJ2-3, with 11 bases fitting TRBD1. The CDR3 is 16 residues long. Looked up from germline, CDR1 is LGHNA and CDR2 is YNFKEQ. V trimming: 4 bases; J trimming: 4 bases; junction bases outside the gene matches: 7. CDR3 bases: TGTGCCAGCAGCCTATGGACAGGGGGCGCCGCAGATACGCAGTATTTT. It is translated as CASSLWTGGAADTQYF.

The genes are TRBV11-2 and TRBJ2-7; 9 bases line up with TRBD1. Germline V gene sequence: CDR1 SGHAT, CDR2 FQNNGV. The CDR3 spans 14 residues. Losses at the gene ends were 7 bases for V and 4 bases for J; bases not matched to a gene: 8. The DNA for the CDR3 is TGTGCCAGCAACTCACAGGGGGCTAATTACGAGCAGTACTTC. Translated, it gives CASNSQGANYEQYF.

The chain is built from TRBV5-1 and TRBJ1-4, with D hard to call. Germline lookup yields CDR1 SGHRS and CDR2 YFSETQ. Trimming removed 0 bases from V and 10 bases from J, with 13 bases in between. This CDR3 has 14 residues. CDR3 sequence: CASSLGGGSGKLFF. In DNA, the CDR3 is TGCGCCAGCAGCTTGGGAGGAGGGAGCGGAAAACTGTTTTTT.

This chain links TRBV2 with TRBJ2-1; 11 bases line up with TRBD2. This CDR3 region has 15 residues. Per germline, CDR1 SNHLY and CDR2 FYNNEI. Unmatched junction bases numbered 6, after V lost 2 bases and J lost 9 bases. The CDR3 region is CASSEISGGASEQFF. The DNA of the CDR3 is TGTGCCAGCAGTGAAATTAGCGGGGGGGCGAGTGAGCAGTTCTTC.

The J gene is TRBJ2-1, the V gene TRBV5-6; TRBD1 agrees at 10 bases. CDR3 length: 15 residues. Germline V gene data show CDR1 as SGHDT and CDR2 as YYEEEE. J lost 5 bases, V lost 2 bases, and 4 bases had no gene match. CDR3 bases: TGTGCCAGCAGCTTTCTGGGACAGGGGAACAATGAGCAGTTCTTC. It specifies CASSFLGQGNNEQFF.

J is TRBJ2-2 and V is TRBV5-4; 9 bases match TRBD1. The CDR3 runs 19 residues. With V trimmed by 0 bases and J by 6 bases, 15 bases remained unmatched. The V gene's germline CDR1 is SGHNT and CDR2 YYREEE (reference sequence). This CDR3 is CASSLALQGARFAAGELFF. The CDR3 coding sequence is TGTGCCAGCAGCTTGGCCCTACAGGGGGCCCGTTTTGCAGCCGGGGAGCTGTTTTTT. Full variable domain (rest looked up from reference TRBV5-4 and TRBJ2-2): ETGVTQSPTHLIKTRGQQVTLRCSSQSGHNTVSWYQQALGQGPQFIFQYYREEENGRGNFPPRFSGLQFPNYSSELNVNALELDDSALYLCASSLALQGARFAAGELFFGEGSRLTVL.